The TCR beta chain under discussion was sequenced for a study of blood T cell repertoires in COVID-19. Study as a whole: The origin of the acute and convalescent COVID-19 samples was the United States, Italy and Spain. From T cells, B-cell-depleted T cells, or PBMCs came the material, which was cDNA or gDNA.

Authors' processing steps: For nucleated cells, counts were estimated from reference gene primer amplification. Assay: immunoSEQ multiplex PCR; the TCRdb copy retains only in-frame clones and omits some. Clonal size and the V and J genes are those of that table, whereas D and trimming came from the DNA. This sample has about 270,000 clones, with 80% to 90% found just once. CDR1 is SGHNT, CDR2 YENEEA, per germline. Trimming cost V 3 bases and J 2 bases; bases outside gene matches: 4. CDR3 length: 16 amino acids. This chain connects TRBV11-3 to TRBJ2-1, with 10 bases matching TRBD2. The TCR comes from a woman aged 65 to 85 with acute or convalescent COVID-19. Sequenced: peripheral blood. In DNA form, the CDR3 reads TGTGCCAGCAGCTTCACTAGCGGGGTCCCCTACAATGAGCAGTTCTTC. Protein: CASSFTSGVPYNEQFF.